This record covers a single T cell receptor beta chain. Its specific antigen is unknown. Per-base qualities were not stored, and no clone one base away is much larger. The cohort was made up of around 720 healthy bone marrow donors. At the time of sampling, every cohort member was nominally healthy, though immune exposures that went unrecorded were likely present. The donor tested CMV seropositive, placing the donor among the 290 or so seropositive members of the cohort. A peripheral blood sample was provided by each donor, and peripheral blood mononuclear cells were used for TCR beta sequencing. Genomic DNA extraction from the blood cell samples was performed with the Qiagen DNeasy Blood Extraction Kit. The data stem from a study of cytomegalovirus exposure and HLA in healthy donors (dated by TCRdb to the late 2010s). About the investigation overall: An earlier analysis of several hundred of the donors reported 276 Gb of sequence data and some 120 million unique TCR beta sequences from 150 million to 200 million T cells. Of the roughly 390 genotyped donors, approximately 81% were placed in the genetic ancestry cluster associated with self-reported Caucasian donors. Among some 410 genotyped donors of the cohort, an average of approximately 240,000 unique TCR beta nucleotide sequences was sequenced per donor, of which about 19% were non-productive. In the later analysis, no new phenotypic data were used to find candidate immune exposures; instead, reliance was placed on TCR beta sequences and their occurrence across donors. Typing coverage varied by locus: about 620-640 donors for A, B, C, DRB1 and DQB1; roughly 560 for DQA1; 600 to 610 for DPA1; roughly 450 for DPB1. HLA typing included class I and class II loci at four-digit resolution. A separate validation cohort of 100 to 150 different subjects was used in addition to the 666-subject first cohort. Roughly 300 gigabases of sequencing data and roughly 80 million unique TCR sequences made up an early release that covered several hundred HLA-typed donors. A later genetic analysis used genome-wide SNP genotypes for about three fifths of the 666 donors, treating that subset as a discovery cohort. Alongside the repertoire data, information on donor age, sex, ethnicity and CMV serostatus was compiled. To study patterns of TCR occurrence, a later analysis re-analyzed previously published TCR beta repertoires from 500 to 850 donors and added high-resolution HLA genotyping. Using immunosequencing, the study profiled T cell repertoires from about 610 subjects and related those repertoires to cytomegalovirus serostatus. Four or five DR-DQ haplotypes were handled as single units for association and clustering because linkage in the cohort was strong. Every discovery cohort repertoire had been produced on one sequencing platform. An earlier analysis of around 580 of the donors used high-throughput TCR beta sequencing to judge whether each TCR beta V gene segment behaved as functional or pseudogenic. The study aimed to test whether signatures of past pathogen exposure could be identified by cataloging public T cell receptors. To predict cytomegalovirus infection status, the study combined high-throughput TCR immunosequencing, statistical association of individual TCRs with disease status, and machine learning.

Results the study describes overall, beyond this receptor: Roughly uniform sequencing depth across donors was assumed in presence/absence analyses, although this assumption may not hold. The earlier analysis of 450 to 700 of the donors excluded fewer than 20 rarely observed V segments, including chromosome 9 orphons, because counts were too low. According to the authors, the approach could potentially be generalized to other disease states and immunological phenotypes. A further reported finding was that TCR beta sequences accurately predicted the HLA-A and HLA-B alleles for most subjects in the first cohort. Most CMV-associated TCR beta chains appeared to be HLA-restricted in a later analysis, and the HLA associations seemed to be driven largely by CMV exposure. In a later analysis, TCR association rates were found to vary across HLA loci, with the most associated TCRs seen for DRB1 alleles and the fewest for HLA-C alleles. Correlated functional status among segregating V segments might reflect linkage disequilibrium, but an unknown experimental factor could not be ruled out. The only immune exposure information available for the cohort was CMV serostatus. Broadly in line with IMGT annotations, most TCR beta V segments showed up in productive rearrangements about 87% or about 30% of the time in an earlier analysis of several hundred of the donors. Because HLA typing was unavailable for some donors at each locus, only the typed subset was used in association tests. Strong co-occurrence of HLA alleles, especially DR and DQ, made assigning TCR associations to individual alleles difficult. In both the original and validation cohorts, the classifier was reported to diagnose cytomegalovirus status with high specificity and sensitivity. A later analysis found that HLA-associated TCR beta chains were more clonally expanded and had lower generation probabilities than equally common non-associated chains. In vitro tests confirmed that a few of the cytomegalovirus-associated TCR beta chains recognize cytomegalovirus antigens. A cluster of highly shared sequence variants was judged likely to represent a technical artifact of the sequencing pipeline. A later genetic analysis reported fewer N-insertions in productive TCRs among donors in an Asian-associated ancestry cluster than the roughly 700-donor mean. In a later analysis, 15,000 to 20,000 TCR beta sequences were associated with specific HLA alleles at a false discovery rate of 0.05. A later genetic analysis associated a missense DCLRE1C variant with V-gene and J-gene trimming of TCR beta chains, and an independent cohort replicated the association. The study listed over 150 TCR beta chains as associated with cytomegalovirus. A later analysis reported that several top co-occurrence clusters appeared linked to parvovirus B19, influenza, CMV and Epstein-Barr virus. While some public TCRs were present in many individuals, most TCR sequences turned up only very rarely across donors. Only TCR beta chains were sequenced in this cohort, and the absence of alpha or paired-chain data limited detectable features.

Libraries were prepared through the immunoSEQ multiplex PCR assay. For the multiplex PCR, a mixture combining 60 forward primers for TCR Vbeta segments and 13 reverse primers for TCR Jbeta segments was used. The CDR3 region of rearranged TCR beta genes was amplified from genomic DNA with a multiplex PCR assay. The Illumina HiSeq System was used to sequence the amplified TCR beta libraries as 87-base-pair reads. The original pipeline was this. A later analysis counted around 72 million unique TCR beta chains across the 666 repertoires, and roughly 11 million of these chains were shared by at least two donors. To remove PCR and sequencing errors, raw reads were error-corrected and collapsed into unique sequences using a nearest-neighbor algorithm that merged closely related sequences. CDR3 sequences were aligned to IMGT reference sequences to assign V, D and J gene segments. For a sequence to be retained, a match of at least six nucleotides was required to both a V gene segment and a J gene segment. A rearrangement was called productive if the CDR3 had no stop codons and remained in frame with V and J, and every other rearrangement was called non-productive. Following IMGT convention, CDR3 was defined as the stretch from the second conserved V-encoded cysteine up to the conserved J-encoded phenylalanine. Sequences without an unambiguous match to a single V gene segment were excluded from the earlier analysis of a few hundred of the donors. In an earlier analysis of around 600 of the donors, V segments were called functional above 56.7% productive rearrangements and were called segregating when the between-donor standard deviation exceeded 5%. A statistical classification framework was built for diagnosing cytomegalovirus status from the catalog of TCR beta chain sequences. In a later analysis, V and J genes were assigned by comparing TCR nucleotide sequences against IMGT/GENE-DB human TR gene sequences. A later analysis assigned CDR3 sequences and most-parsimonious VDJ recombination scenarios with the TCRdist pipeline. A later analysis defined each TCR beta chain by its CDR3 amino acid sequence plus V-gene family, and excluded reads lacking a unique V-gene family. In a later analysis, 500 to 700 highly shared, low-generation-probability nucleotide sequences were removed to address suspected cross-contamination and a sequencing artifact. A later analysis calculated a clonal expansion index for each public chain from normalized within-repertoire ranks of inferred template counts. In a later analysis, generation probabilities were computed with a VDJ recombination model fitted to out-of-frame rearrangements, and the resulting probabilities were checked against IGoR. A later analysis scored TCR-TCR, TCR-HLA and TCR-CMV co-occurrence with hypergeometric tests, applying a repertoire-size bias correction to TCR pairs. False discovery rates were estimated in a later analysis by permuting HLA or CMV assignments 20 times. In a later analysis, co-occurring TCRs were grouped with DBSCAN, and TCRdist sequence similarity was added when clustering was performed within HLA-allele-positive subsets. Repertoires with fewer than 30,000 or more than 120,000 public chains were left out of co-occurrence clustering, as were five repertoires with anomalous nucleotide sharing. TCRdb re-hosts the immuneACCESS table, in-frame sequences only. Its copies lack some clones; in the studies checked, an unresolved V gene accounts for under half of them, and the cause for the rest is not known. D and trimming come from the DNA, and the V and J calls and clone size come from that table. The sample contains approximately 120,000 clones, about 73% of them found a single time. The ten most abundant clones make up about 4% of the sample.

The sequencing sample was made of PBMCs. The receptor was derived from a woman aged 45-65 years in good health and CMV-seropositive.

Here the CDR3 is given as CASSLYGRGLGNSPLHF. The DNA sequence follows: TGTGCCAGCAGTTTATACGGCAGGGGGCTTGGTAATTCACCCCTCCACTTT. Recombination connected TRBV27 to TRBJ1-6, and 8 junction bases match TRBD1. V is cut back by 1 base and J by 6 bases, with 8 bases in the junction unmatched. Per the germline V gene (reference sequence), MNHEY is the CDR1 and SMNVEV is the CDR2. The CDR3 contains 17 residues, cysteine and phenylalanine counted. The sequence is cut down to CDR3 DNA, 51 bases in frame from base 1.